Each of the 31 T cell receptor beta chains below was sequenced from the same sample in a study of T cell responses to AZD1222 COVID-19 vaccine. The table came from immunoSEQ multiplex PCR; TCRdb's copy has only in-frame clones and leaves some out. The sample lists fewer than 130,000 clones, just under 95% occurring once. Source: peripheral blood, taken on day 0 of AZD1222 vaccination. Receptors originate from an adult in good health.

V is TRBV20-1 and J is TRBJ1-2; D is unresolved. The V end was cut by 3 bases, the J end by 7 bases, with 9 bases between. Germline assignment: CDR1 DFQATT and CDR2 SNEGSKA (reference sequence). The CDR3 is 11 amino acids. CDR3: CSASGNSGYTF. The CDR3 coding sequence is TGCAGTGCTAGTGGGAATAGTGGCTACACCTTC.

The chain joins TRBV19 to TRBJ1-5, with D possibly TRBD1 on 5 matching bases. Trimming left V 1 base short and J 7 bases short, with 14 bases between. CDR1 is LNHDA and CDR2 is SQIVND in the germline V gene (reference sequence). The CDR3 runs to 15 residues. The CDR3 loop reads CASSIGWQGGQPQHF. As DNA, the CDR3 is TGTGCCAGTAGTATAGGGTGGCAGGGTGGACAGCCCCAGCATTTT.

The chain is built from TRBV9 and TRBJ2-1; 8 nucleotides align to TRBD1. CDR1 and CDR2 from the germline V gene are SGDLS and YYNGEE. With V trimmed by 3 bases and J by 6 bases, 8 bases remained unmatched. This CDR3 region has 15 residues. The CDR3 DNA is TGTGCCAGCAGCGAAGACAGGGGACTCCTCAATGAGCAGTTCTTC. Amino acids: CASSEDRGLLNEQFF.

CDR3 residues: CASSLSGRALHEQFF. In DNA form, the CDR3 reads TGTGCCAGCAGTTTAAGCGGGCGGGCCCTCCATGAGCAGTTCTTC. This chain uses TRBV28 with TRBJ2-1, with TRBD2 as a possible D gene (6 bases). Per the germline V gene, CDR1 is MDHEN and CDR2 is SYDVKM. V was clipped by 2 bases and J by 8 bases, with 16 bases between them. CDR3 length: 15 residues.

V gene TRBV19 combines with J gene TRBJ1-3, with D hard to call. The CDR3 has 14 amino acids. V was cut by 3 bases and J by 0 bases, with 6 bases left in between. In germline, CDR1 is LNHDA, CDR2 SQIVND (reference sequence). The CDR3 region is CASSIVISGNTIYF. The CDR3 region has the DNA TGTGCCAGTAGTATCGTAATCTCTGGAAACACCATATATTTT.

The CDR3 DNA follows: TGTGCCAGTGCCGGGGGGGGCGGTGAAGCTTTCTTT. Amino acids: CASAGGGGEAFF. This chain uses TRBV19 with TRBJ1-1; possibly TRBD1 for D (6 bases). Trimming took 8 bases from V and 7 from J, leaving 14 bases between them. This CDR3 comprises 12 residues. CDR1 is LNHDA, CDR2 SQIVND, per germline (reference sequence).

The CDR3 region has the DNA TGTGCCAGCAGTGTGAATCAGGGTGGGCACACCTTC. This gives the protein CASSVNQGGHTF. The chain couples TRBV25-1 to TRBJ1-2; D possibly corresponds to TRBD1 (5 bases). There are 12 residues in the CDR3. CDR1 and CDR2 (germline): MGHDK, SYGVNS. V dropped 4 bases and J dropped 12 bases, with 15 bases sitting between them.

The CDR3 coding sequence is TGTGCCAGCAGGCAGGACCCTAATGGCTACACCTTC. As protein: CASRQDPNGYTF. The V and J genes are TRBV12-3 or TRBV12-4 and TRBJ1-2; D remains unclear. The CDR3 runs 12 residues. Trimming left V 6 bases short and J 6 bases short, with 11 bases between.

This chain links TRBV28 with TRBJ1-2; D call uncertain. V shed 1 base and J shed 4 bases, with 4 bases lying between them. This CDR3 is built from 12 residues. Germline CDR1 MDHEN, CDR2 SYDVKM. The DNA of the CDR3 is TGTGCCAGCAGTTTATCGGGCTATGGCTACACCTTC. Translated: CASSLSGYGYTF.

The chain employs TRBV18 and TRBJ1-4, with TRBD1 matching over 8 bases. CDR1 is KGHSH and CDR2 is LQKENI in the germline V gene. This CDR3 region has 14 residues. Losses at the gene ends were 3 bases for V and 5 bases for J; bases not matched to a gene: 2. CDR3 nucleotide sequence: TGTGCCAGCTCACCTGACAGGGGAAATGAAAAACTGTTTTTT. Its translation: CASSPDRGNEKLFF.

The rearrangement uses TRBV5-4 and TRBJ1-2; 9 bases line up with TRBD1. The germline gives CDR1 SGHNT, CDR2 YYREEE (reference sequence). CDR3 length: 15 residues. The V and J ends lost 5 bases and 3 bases, in that order; junction bases with no gene match: 8. DNA of the CDR3: TGTGCCAGCAGTGACAGGGGGGGGAAAGACTATGGCTACACCTTC. Encoded protein: CASSDRGGKDYGYTF.

The V gene is TRBV27, the J gene TRBJ2-7, with D possibly matching TRBD2 (6 bases). The CDR3 covers 13 residues. Looked up from germline, CDR1 is MNHEY and CDR2 is SMNVEV (reference sequence). V lost 10 bases, J lost 6 bases, and 19 bases lay in between. The CDR3, as DNA: TGTGCCACCTCACCGGGACTGTCTCTCGAGCAGTACTTC. It encodes CATSPGLSLEQYF.

The CDR3 loop reads CASSPLGGGAIGEQFF. The CDR3 DNA reads TGTGCCAGCAGCCCCTTGGGCGGGGGGGCTATTGGTGAGCAGTTCTTC. The V and J genes are TRBV3-1 (or the pseudogene TRBV3-2) and TRBJ2-1; 9 bases agree with TRBD2. CDR1 and CDR2 from the germline V gene are LGHDT and YNNKEL (reference sequence). The CDR3 loop spans 16 amino acids. The trim removed 4 bases at V and 9 bases at J, leaving 13 bases unmatched.

The chain couples TRBV10-2 to TRBJ2-7; D unclear. This CDR3 is 12 amino acids long. With 0 bases removed from V and 7 bases from J, the gap between germline ends came to 7 bases. From germline, CDR1 is WSHSY and CDR2 SAAADI. The CDR3, as DNA: TGCGCCAGCAGTGAGTCGTTCGGGGAGCAGTACTTC. It specifies CASSESFGEQYF.

The chain uses TRBV18 and TRBJ2-1; D not resolved. This CDR3 contains 12 residues. Germline lookup yields CDR1 KGHSH and CDR2 LQKENI. V gave up 0 bases and J gave up 6 bases, with 3 bases separating them. The CDR3 here is CASSPPSNEQFF. CDR3 sequence (DNA): TGTGCCAGCTCACCACCGTCCAATGAGCAGTTCTTC.

The chain is built from TRBV12-3 or TRBV12-4 and TRBJ1-4; D is undetermined. The CDR3 loop spans 12 amino acids. V was cut by 8 bases and J by 10 bases, with 14 bases left in between. CDR3 bases: TGTGCCAGCGCAGAAGGGCTAGGAAAACTGTTTTTT. Translating gives CASAEGLGKLFF.

The V call is TRBV7-2, the J call TRBJ2-3; the D is unclear. The CDR3 covers 15 residues. Germline values: CDR1 SGHTA, CDR2 FQGNSA. V was shortened by 3 bases and J by 6 bases, with 16 bases between the two germline ends. The CDR3 region is CASSFDANRWDTQYF. The DNA for the CDR3 is TGTGCCAGCAGCTTCGATGCGAATCGGTGGGATACGCAGTATTTT.

The chain is built from TRBV2 and TRBJ2-7; 9 bases line up with TRBD1. The CDR3 is 14 amino acids. CDR1 and CDR2 (germline): SNHLY, FYNNEI. Trimming removed 4 bases from V and 2 bases from J; junction bases left unmatched: 3. In DNA form, the CDR3 reads TGTGCCAGCAGTGTAGGGACAGGGACCTACGAGCAGTACTTC. Residues: CASSVGTGTYEQYF.

The chain couples TRBV28 to TRBJ1-4; D not certain. Germline V gene sequence: CDR1 MDHEN, CDR2 SYDVKM. Deletions cut 2 bases from V and 2 bases from J, with 0 bases between. The CDR3 length is 12 residues. This CDR3 reads CASSLTNEKLFF. The CDR3 DNA follows: TGTGCCAGCAGTTTAACTAATGAAAAACTGTTTTTT.

The rearrangement uses TRBV11-1 and TRBJ1-1; no definite D call. The V gene's germline CDR1 is SGHAT and CDR2 FQDESV (reference sequence). The CDR3 length is 11 residues. The V end lost 0 bases, the J end lost 4 bases, and 0 bases lay between the germline ends. The CDR3 here is CASSLATEAFF. CDR3 coding DNA: TGTGCCAGCAGCTTAGCCACTGAAGCTTTCTTT. Full variable domain (outside the CDR3, taken from reference TRBV11-1 and TRBJ1-1): EAEVAQSPRYKITEKSQAVAFWCDPISGHATLYWYRQILGQGPELLVQFQDESVVDDSQLPKDRFSAERLKGVDSTLKIQPAELGDSAMYLCASSLATEAFFGQGTRLTVV.

The V gene is TRBV6-5, the J gene TRBJ1-2; tentative D call: TRBD1 (5 bases). This CDR3 is 15 amino acids long. V dropped 5 bases and J dropped 4 bases, with 17 bases sitting between them. Germline values: CDR1 MNHEY, CDR2 SVGAGI. CDR3: CASSHLMGGGYGYTF. The CDR3 DNA sequence: TGTGCCAGCAGTCACCTTATGGGGGGTGGCTATGGCTACACCTTC.

This clone was seen more than once but under ten times. The CDR3 DNA is TGTGCCAGCAGTTTAGGGGGACTAGCGGAAACAGATACGCAGTATTTT. It yields the protein CASSLGGLAETDTQYF. V usage is TRBV27 and J usage is TRBJ2-3; 11 bases are a match to TRBD2. CDR3 size: 16 residues. CDR1 is MNHEY, CDR2 SMNVEV, per germline (reference sequence). After removal of 2 bases from V and 3 bases from J, the junction contained 4 bases not matched to a gene.

This clone ranks as medium-sized (0.01 to 0.1%). The V and J genes are TRBV23-1 and TRBJ2-7; the match to TRBD1 covers 9 bases. TRBV23-1 is noted as an ORF with a role that remains uncertain. CDR3 length: 16 residues. The J segment lost 4 bases and the V segment lost 0 bases, leaving 7 bases of the junction unmatched. The CDR3 nucleotides read TGCGCCAGCAGTCAATCTCATAACGGGACAGGGTACGAGCAGTACTTC. Translated: CASSQSHNGTGYEQYF.

The chain recombines TRBV3-1 (or the pseudogene TRBV3-2) with TRBJ1-6, with no clear D. Trimming took 8 bases from V and 2 from J, leaving 4 bases between them. Germline loops: CDR1 LGHDT, CDR2 YNNKEL (reference sequence). This CDR3 region has 12 residues. CDR3 region: CASGTYNSPLHF. The CDR3 DNA reads as TGTGCCAGCGGAACCTATAATTCACCCCTCCACTTT.

This rearrangement joins TRBV2 to TRBJ1-3; D not resolved. The CDR3 has 12 residues. Looked up from germline, CDR1 is SNHLY and CDR2 is FYNNEI. V was clipped by 10 bases and J by 0 bases, with 7 bases between them. CDR3 amino acids: CATRSSGNTIYF. Here the CDR3 DNA reads TGTGCCACCAGGAGCTCTGGAAACACCATATATTTT.

The chain couples TRBV6-5 to TRBJ1-1; 8 bases are a match to TRBD1. The CDR3 length is 13 residues. The germline CDR1 and CDR2 sequences are MNHEY and SVGAGI. The V segment lost 6 bases and the J segment 3 bases; nucleotides outside the gene matches: 3. The CDR3 DNA follows: TGTGCCAGCAGCACGGACAGGGACACTGAAGCTTTCTTT. Encoded protein: CASSTDRDTEAFF.

The chain recombines TRBV11-3 with TRBJ2-7; D is unclear. Germline CDR1 SGHNT, CDR2 YENEEA. V shed 5 bases and J shed 4 bases, with 15 bases lying between them. This CDR3 contains 14 residues. The CDR3 protein is CASSPMAASYEQYF. The CDR3 DNA reads as TGTGCCAGCAGCCCCATGGCCGCGTCTTACGAGCAGTACTTC.

The rearrangement uses TRBV7-6 and TRBJ2-1; tentatively, D is TRBD1 or TRBD2 (5 bases each). V gave up 5 bases and J gave up 9 bases, with 17 bases separating them. Germline CDR1 is SGHVS and CDR2 is FNYEAQ. The CDR3 consists of 14 residues. The CDR3 DNA reads as TGTGCCAGCAGCCCCAATCCCCCGGGGACTGAGCAGTTCTTC. The encoded protein is CASSPNPPGTEQFF.

This chain uses TRBV3-1 (or the pseudogene TRBV3-2) with TRBJ2-7, with 9 bases identical to TRBD2. CDR1 is LGHDT and CDR2 is YNNKEL in the germline V gene (reference sequence). There are 14 residues in the CDR3. Trimming took 6 bases from V and 6 from J; bases not matched to a gene: 9. The DNA for the CDR3 is TGTGCCAGCAGGTTAGCGGGAGAATTGGGCGAGCAGTACTTC. It encodes CASRLAGELGEQYF.

V is TRBV5-1 and J is TRBJ1-1; D unresolved. The CDR3 has 14 amino acids. Germline CDR1 and CDR2: SGHRS and YFSETQ. The ends were cut back, 0 bases at V and 0 bases at J, with 6 bases in the middle. CDR3 residues: CASSLEAMNTEAFF. The CDR3 DNA follows: TGCGCCAGCAGCTTGGAGGCCATGAACACTGAAGCTTTCTTT.

V and J are TRBV14 and TRBJ2-3, with unresolved D. The CDR3 sequence is 14 residues long. Trimming removed 0 bases from V and 2 bases from J, with 6 bases in between. Germline loops: CDR1 SGHDN, CDR2 FVKESK. CDR3 region: CASSQDVNTDTQYF. CDR3 in DNA: TGTGCCAGCAGCCAAGACGTAAACACAGATACGCAGTATTTT.